One and the same sample provided the 26 T cell receptor beta chains below, sequenced in a study of blood T cell repertoires in COVID-19. TCRdb's table, derived via immunoSEQ multiplex PCR, lists solely in-frame clones and lacks some. Among over 200,000 clones, approximately 90% were seen once, and the ten largest hold 4% to 5.5%. Material: peripheral blood. These receptors came from a woman in her thirties or forties with acute or convalescent COVID-19.

The rearrangement links TRBV5-1 to TRBJ1-2; 8 nucleotides match TRBD1. Germline-derived CDR1 and CDR2 are SGHRS and YFSETQ. With 2 bases clipped from V and 8 bases from J, the junction kept 5 bases outside the gene matches. This CDR3 spans 13 amino acids. In DNA, the CDR3 is TGCGCCAGCAGCTTACCGGGACAGGCCGGCTACACCTTC. Its translation: CASSLPGQAGYTF.

The chain joins TRBV5-6 to TRBJ1-1, with a tentative D call TRBD1 (5 bases). Germline CDR1 is SGHDT and CDR2 is YYEEEE. The CDR3 contains 12 residues. Trimming pared 3 bases from V and 5 bases from J, leaving 8 bases between. The CDR3 nucleotides read TGTGCCAGCAGCTCTGGGGGGACTGAAGCTTTCTTT. This translates into CASSSGGTEAFF.

CDR3 region: CASSPPGTGGPNQPQHF. The CDR3 DNA sequence: TGTGCCAGCTCACCTCCCGGGACAGGGGGCCCGAATCAGCCCCAGCATTTT. The chain couples TRBV18 to TRBJ1-5; 12 bases are a match to TRBD1. Losses at the gene ends were 3 bases for V and 4 bases for J; bases not matched to a gene: 7. This CDR3 region has 17 residues. Looked up from germline, CDR1 is KGHSH and CDR2 is LQKENI.

This chain links TRBV5-6 with TRBJ1-1; D may be TRBD1 (6 bases). V shed 5 bases and J shed 4 bases, with 18 bases lying between them. The CDR3 runs 15 residues. Germline V lookup: CDR1 SGHDT, CDR2 YYEEEE. Here the CDR3 reads CASRGPGGGGTEAFF. The CDR3 nucleotides are TGTGCCAGCAGGGGCCCCGGAGGGGGGGGCACTGAAGCTTTCTTT.

The V gene is TRBV6-1, the J gene TRBJ1-6; the D gene is possibly TRBD1 (6 bases). Per the germline V gene, CDR1 is MNHNS and CDR2 is SASEGT. The CDR3 runs to 15 residues. The V end lost 3 bases, the J end lost 6 bases, and 12 bases lay between the germline ends. The CDR3 DNA is TGTGCCAGCAGTGACACAGGGATACCTAATTCACCCCTCCACTTT. It yields the protein CASSDTGIPNSPLHF.

The V call is TRBV27, the J call TRBJ1-4; 7 nucleotides agree with TRBD1. CDR3 size: 14 residues. Trimming at V came to 7 bases and at J to 7 bases, leaving 9 bases not matched to a gene. Germline V gives CDR1 MNHEY, CDR2 SMNVEV (reference sequence). CDR3 sequence (DNA): TGTGCCAGCAAACAGGGGCGTGGGGGTGAAAAACTGTTTTTT. Its translation is CASKQGRGGEKLFF.

The CDR3 sequence is CAISAPGQGSEQYV. DNA of the CDR3: TGTGCCATCAGCGCCCCGGGACAGGGAAGCGAGCAGTACGTC. The gene calls are TRBV10-3 and TRBJ2-7; 9 nucleotides line up with TRBD1. The junction had 9 bases not matched to a gene; V was cut back by 6 bases and J by 6 bases. The CDR3 extends over 14 amino acids. Looked up from germline, CDR1 is ENHRY and CDR2 is SYGVKD.

V is TRBV11-3 and J is TRBJ1-1; 8 bases agree with TRBD1. Losses at the gene ends were 5 bases for V and 1 base for J; bases not matched to a gene: 9. The CDR3 extends over 16 amino acids. In germline, CDR1 is SGHNT, CDR2 YENEEA. The CDR3 protein is CASSPRTGRSNTEAFF. The CDR3 DNA is TGTGCCAGCAGCCCCCGGACAGGGCGGTCGAACACTGAAGCTTTCTTT.

The chain employs TRBV12-3 or TRBV12-4 and TRBJ1-1; D not certain. The CDR3 totals 11 residues. V was trimmed by 4 bases and J by 6 bases, leaving 6 bases between them. The CDR3, as DNA: TGTGCCAGCAGTTCGTATTCTGAAGCTTTCTTT. As protein: CASSSYSEAFF.

The genes are TRBV7-3 and TRBJ2-3, with a weak D call TRBD2 (5 bases). There are 16 residues in the CDR3. The V end was cut by 0 bases, the J end by 6 bases, with 16 bases between. In germline, CDR1 is SGHTA, CDR2 FQGTGA. The DNA for the CDR3 is TGTGCCAGCAGCTTAACTGAGGGCCCCCCCGGGGATACGCAGTATTTT. Translating gives CASSLTEGPPGDTQYF.

The CDR3 region has the DNA TGTGCCAGCATCCTTATGGGGGCGCGGAGCAATCAGCCCCAGCATTTT. This gives the protein CASILMGARSNQPQHF. The rearrangement uses TRBV28 and TRBJ1-5; D possibly corresponds to TRBD1 (6 bases). Trimming removed 7 bases from V and 1 base from J, with 17 bases in between. The CDR3 has 16 amino acids. Germline loops: CDR1 MDHEN, CDR2 SYDVKM.

The chain couples TRBV27 to TRBJ2-2; D is possibly TRBD2 (5 bases). The CDR3 consists of 11 residues. Per the germline V gene, CDR1 is MNHEY and CDR2 is SMNVEV (reference sequence). V lost 10 bases to trimming and J lost 7 bases, with 10 bases between them. The CDR3 loop reads CATRSGGELFF. The CDR3, as DNA: TGTGCCACCCGGAGCGGCGGGGAGCTGTTTTTT.

V and J are TRBV6-1 and TRBJ2-3; 11 nucleotides line up with TRBD2. This CDR3 is built from 20 residues. V shed 0 bases, J shed 0 bases, and the junction held 11 bases outside the gene matches. The germline CDR1 and CDR2 sequences are MNHNS and SASEGT. The CDR3 nucleotides are TGTGCCAGCAGTGAAGCTGGATCGGCTAGCGGGGGGCTGAGCACAGATACGCAGTATTTT. Its protein is CASSEAGSASGGLSTDTQYF.

V usage is TRBV19 and J usage is TRBJ1-5, with 8 positions matching TRBD1. V lost 5 bases to trimming and J lost 1 base; unmatched junction nucleotides: 7. The CDR3 extends over 16 amino acids. Germline values: CDR1 LNHDA, CDR2 SQIVND (reference sequence). The CDR3 protein is CASSPFDRGSNQPQHF. CDR3 bases: TGTGCCAGTAGTCCCTTTGACAGGGGAAGCAATCAGCCCCAGCATTTT.

The chain couples TRBV11-2 to TRBJ1-4, with no clear D. Germline CDR1 reads SGHAT; CDR2 reads FQNNGV. CDR3 size: 16 residues. Trimming stripped 2 bases from V and 5 bases from J, with 15 bases between. As DNA, the CDR3 is TGTGCCAGCAGCTTAAGAGGAGGGTACGGAAATGAAAAACTGTTTTTT. It specifies CASSLRGGYGNEKLFF.

V is TRBV12-3 or TRBV12-4 and J is TRBJ2-5; weak D call: TRBD1 (6 bases). The CDR3 runs 13 residues. Trimming stripped 5 bases from V and 5 bases from J, with 12 bases between. CDR3 sequence reads: CASSQQGWETQYF. The CDR3 DNA follows: TGTGCCAGCAGTCAACAGGGTTGGGAGACCCAGTACTTC.

The chain joins TRBV5-1 to TRBJ2-2; tentative D call: TRBD1 (5 bases). There are 16 residues in the CDR3. CDR1 and CDR2 from the germline V gene are SGHRS and YFSETQ. V was pared by 4 bases and J by 6 bases, with 19 bases between. The CDR3 spells CASSPITSGSSGELFF. In DNA, the CDR3 is TGCGCCAGCAGCCCAATTACTTCAGGGTCGTCCGGGGAGCTGTTTTTT.

This rearrangement joins TRBV2 to TRBJ1-1; D possibly corresponds to TRBD1 (6 bases). Germline CDR1 is SNHLY and CDR2 is FYNNEI. CDR3 length: 14 residues. V gave up 4 bases and J gave up 1 base, with 10 bases separating them. For the CDR3, the DNA is TGTGCCAGCAGTGGCGGACAGACGAACACTGAAGCTTTCTTT. Translating gives CASSGGQTNTEAFF.

The CDR3 nucleotides are TGTGCTAGTGCCCAGATGGCAGGGGGCGTAGTCTATGGCTACACCTTC. Residues: CASAQMAGGVVYGYTF. The gene calls are TRBV12-5 and TRBJ1-2; 8 bases match TRBD1. The germline gives CDR1 LGHNT, CDR2 FRNRAP. J was trimmed by 4 bases and V by 7 bases; bases with no gene match: 14. The length of the CDR3 is 16 residues.

The chain carries TRBV21-1 and TRBJ1-2; the D segment call TRBD1 is taken from the table without a DNA check. TRBV21-1 constitutes a pseudogene. This CDR3 has 15 amino acids. The CDR3 DNA reads as TGTGCCAGCAGCTCGATTATACAGGGGATGGATGGCTACACCTTC. Amino acids: CASSSIIQGMDGYTF.

This clone was recorded once. The V gene is TRBV11-3, the J gene TRBJ2-2, with D perhaps TRBD1 (5 bases). V was cut by 4 bases and J by 3 bases, with 9 bases left in between. The CDR3 sequence is 14 residues long. From germline, CDR1 is SGHNT and CDR2 YENEEA. CDR3 residues: CASSSDRDTGELFF. CDR3 coding DNA: TGTGCCAGCAGCTCTGACAGAGACACCGGGGAGCTGTTTTTT. Combining the CDR3 with reference TRBV11-3 and TRBJ2-2 gives the whole variable domain EAGVVQSPRYKIIEKKQPVAFWCNPISGHNTLYWYLQNLGQGPELLIRYENEEAVDDSQLPKDRFSAERLKGVDSTLKIQPAELGDSAVYLCASSSDRDTGELFFGEGSRLTVL.

The chain recombines TRBV9 with TRBJ2-1, with TRBD1 matching 7 bases. Looked up from germline, CDR1 is SGDLS and CDR2 is YYNGEE. V lost 4 bases to trimming and J lost 7 bases; unmatched junction nucleotides: 8. The CDR3 extends over 14 amino acids. CDR3 loop: CASSPGDSNNEQFF. DNA for the CDR3: TGTGCCAGCAGCCCCGGGGACAGTAATAATGAGCAGTTCTTC.

The chain carries TRBV9 and TRBJ2-3; D may be TRBD2 (6 bases). The CDR3 is made up of 15 amino acids. The germline CDR1 and CDR2 sequences are SGDLS and YYNGEE. V lost 4 bases, J lost 6 bases, and 18 bases lay in between. The CDR3 region is CASSPWDLSTDTQYF. In nucleotides, the CDR3 is TGTGCCAGCAGCCCTTGGGACTTATCCACCGATACGCAGTATTTT. The full variable domain, with the rest looked up from reference TRBV9 and TRBJ2-3, is DSGVTQTPKHLITATGQRVTLRCSPRSGDLSVYWYQQSLDQGLQFLIQYYNGEERAKGNILERFSAQQFPDLHSELNLSSLELGDSALYFCASSPWDLSTDTQYFGPGTRLTVL.

This chain uses TRBV6-5 with TRBJ1-5, with TRBD1 matching over 9 bases. The germline V gene encodes CDR1 MNHEY and CDR2 SVGAGI. Losses at the gene ends were 4 bases for V and 5 bases for J; bases not matched to a gene: 9. The CDR3 runs 16 residues. CDR3 DNA: TGTGCCAGCAGTTCCTGGACAGGGGACAACTATCAGCCCCAGCATTTT. It encodes CASSSWTGDNYQPQHF.

This clone occurred a few times. The chain recombines TRBV5-6 with TRBJ1-5, with D unclear. The length of the CDR3 is 13 residues. V was clipped by 2 bases and J by 5 bases, with 8 bases between them. CDR1 SGHDT and CDR2 YYEEEE come from the germline V gene. For the CDR3, the DNA is TGTGCCAGCAGCTTAGGAGAATATCAGCCCCAGCATTTT. Protein: CASSLGEYQPQHF. Using reference TRBV5-6 and TRBJ1-5 for the parts outside the CDR3, the full variable domain is DAGVTQSPTHLIKTRGQQVTLRCSPKSGHDTVSWYQQALGQGPQFIFQYYEEEERQRGNFPDRFSGHQFPNYSSELNVNALLLGDSALYLCASSLGEYQPQHFGDGTRLSIL.

This chain uses TRBV5-1 with TRBJ1-2; the D is unclear. CDR1 is SGHRS and CDR2 is YFSETQ in the germline V gene. The V gene lost 0 bases and the J gene lost 2 bases, with 11 bases spanning the gap. The CDR3 is 15 amino acids. The CDR3 DNA sequence: TGCGCCAGCAGCTTGGGGAGCTATTTCAACTATGGCTACACCTTC. Translation: CASSLGSYFNYGYTF.